The sequence of this TCR beta chain was determined in a study of cytomegalovirus exposure and HLA in healthy donors. Researchers ran the PCR with 60 Vbeta and 13 Jbeta primers. Produced via immunoSEQ multiplex PCR; TCRdb's table is partial and in-frame only. The table shows around 150,000 clones, with almost 80% occurring only once. V lost 3 bases to trimming and J lost 0 bases; unmatched junction nucleotides: 8. The CDR3 has 17 amino acids. Germline V gene sequence: CDR1 LNHDA, CDR2 SQIVND (reference sequence). The clonotype originates from a woman between 45 and 60 years old in good health and CMV-seronegative. The specimen was PBMCs. This chain uses TRBV19 with TRBJ1-5, with 7 positions matching TRBD1. CDR3 residues: CASSISGTANSNQPQHF. The CDR3 DNA sequence: TGTGCCAGTAGTATTTCCGGGACAGCTAATAGCAATCAGCCCCAGCATTTT.